Described below is a single T cell receptor beta chain sequence and its context. Method: immunoSEQ multiplex PCR; TCRdb's copy keeps in-frame clones and lacks some. This table holds 120,000 to 150,000 clones, more than 90% found once. The data derive from a study of control samples from healthy donors and cancer patients. This CDR3 spans 14 amino acids. Germline V lookup: CDR1 SGDLS, CDR2 YYNGEE. Trimming took 4 bases from V and 1 from J, leaving 9 bases between them. The sequencing input was blood. J is TRBJ1-5 and V is TRBV9; no clear D gene. This sequence originates from a man younger than 40 in good health. The CDR3 loop is CASSPSGSNQPQHF. The CDR3 DNA follows: TGTGCCAGCAGCCCTTCCGGCAGCAATCAGCCCCAGCATTTT.